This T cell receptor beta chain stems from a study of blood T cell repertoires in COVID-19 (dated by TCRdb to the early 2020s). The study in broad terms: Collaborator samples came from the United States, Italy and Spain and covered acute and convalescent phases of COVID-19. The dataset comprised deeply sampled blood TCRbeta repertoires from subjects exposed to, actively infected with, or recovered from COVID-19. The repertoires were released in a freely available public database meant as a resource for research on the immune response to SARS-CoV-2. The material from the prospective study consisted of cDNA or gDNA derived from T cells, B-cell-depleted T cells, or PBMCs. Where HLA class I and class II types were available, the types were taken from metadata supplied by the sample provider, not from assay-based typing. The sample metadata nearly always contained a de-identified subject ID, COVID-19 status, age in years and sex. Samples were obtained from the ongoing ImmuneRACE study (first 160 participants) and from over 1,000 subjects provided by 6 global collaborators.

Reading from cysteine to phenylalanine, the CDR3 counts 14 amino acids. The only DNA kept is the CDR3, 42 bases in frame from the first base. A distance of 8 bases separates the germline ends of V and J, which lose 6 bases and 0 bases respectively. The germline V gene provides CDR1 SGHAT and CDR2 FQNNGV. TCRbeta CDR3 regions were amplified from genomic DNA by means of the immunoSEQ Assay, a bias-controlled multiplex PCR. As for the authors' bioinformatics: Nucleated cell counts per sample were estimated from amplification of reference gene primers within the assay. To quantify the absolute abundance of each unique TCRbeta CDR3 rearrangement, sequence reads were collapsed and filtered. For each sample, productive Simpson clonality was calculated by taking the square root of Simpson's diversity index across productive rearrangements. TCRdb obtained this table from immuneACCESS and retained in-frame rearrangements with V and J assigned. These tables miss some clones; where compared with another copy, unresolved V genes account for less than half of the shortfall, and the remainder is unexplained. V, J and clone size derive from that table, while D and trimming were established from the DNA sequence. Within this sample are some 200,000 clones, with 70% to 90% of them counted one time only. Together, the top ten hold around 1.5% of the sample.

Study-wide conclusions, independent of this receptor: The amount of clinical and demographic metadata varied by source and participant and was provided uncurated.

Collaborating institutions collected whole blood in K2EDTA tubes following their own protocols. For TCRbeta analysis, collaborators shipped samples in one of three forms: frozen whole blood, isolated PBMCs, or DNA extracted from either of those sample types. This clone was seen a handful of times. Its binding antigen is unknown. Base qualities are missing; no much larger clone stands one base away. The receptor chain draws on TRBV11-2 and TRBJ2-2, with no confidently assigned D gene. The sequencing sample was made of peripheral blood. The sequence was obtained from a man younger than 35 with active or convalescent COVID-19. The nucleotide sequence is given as TGTGCCAGCAGGCCCACAGCGAACACCGGGGAGCTGTTTTTT. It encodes CASRPTANTGELFF.